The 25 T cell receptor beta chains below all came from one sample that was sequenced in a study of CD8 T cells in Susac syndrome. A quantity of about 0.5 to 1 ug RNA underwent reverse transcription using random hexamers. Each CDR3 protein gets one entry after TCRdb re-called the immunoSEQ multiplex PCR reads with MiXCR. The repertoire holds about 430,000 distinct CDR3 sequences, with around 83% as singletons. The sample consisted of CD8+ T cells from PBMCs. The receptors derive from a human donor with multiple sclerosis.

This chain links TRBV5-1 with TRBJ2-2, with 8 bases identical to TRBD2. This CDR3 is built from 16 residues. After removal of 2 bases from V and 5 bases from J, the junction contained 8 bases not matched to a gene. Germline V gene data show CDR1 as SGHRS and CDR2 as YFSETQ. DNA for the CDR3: TGCGCCAGCAGCTTCCAGCGGGAGTCAGGAACCGGGGAGCTGTTTTTT. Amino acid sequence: CASSFQRESGTGELFF.

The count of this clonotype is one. The CDR3 DNA sequence: TGTGCCAGTAGTATTATGGGACAGGGATTTGGCAATCAGCCCCAGCATTTT. Protein product: CASSIMGQGFGNQPQHF. This sequence joins TRBV19 and TRBJ1-5, with 9 positions matching TRBD1. Germline V gives CDR1 LNHDA, CDR2 SQIVND (reference sequence). The length of the CDR3 is 17 residues. V shed 3 bases and J 2 bases; nucleotides not matched to a gene: 8. The full variable domain, rest sourced from reference TRBV19 and TRBJ1-5, is DGGITQSPKYLFRKEGQNVTLSCEQNLNHDAMYWYRQDPGQGLRLIYYSQIVNDFQKGDIAEGYSVSREKKESFPLTVTSAQKNPTAFYLCASSIMGQGFGNQPQHFGDGTRLSIL.

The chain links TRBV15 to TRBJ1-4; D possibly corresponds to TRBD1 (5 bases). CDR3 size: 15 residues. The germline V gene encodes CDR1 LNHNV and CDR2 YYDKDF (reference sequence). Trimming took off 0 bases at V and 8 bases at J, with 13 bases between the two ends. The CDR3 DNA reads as TGTGCCACCAGCAGAGATCTGGGAAGGGGCGAAAAACTGTTTTTT. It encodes CATSRDLGRGEKLFF.

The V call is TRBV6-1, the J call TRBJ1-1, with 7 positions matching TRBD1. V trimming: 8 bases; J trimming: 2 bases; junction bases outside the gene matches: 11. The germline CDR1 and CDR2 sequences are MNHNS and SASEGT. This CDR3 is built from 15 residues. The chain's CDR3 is CASCRPGQANTEAFF. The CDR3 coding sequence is TGTGCCAGCTGCCGCCCCGGACAGGCTAACACTGAAGCTTTCTTT.

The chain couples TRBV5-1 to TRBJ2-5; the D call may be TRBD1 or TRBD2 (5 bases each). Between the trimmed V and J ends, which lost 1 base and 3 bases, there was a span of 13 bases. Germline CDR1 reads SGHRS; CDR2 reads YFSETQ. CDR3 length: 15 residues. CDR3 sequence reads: CASSLWPGTEETQYF. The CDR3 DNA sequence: TGCGCCAGCAGCTTGTGGCCGGGGACGGAAGAGACCCAGTACTTC.

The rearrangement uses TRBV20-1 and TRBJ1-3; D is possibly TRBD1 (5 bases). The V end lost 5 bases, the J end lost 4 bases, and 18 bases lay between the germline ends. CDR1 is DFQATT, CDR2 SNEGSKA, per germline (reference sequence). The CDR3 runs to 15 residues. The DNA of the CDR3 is TGCAGTGCTTCCCGGCGGCAGGGTGGCGGAAACACCATATATTTT. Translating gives CSASRRQGGGNTIYF.

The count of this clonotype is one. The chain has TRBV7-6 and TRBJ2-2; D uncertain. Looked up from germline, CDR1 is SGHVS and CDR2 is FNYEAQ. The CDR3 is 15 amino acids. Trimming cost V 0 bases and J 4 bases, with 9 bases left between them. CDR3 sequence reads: CASSLAGKGTGELFF. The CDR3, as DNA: TGTGCCAGCAGCTTAGCAGGGAAGGGCACCGGGGAGCTGTTTTTT. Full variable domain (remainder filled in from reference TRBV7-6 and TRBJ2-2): GAGVSQSPRYKVTKRGQDVALRCDPISGHVSLYWYRQALGQGPEFLTYFNYEAQQDKSGLPNDRFSAERPEGSISTLTIQRTEQRDSAMYRCASSLAGKGTGELFFGEGSRLTVL.

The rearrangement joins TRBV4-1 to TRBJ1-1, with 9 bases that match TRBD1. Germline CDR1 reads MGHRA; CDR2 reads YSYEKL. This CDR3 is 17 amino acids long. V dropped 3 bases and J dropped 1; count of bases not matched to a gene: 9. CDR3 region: CASSHGPGTGPNTEAFF. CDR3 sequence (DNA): TGCGCCAGCAGCCACGGTCCCGGGACAGGGCCGAACACTGAAGCTTTCTTT.

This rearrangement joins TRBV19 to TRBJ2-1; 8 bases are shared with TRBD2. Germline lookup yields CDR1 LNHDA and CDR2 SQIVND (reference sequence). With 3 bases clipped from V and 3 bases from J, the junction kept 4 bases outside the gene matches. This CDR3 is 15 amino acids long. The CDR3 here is CASSIGGAVYNEQFF. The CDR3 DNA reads TGTGCCAGTAGTATCGGGGGGGCAGTCTACAATGAGCAGTTCTTC.

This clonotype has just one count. The CDR3 bases are TGTGCCATCAGTGACGTCCTCTTGGGACAGGGTAATTACGAGCAGTACTTC. Protein sequence: CAISDVLLGQGNYEQYF. The rearrangement links TRBV10-3 to TRBJ2-7, with 9 nucleotides matching TRBD1. The CDR3 has 17 residues. The germline gives CDR1 ENHRY, CDR2 SYGVKD. Trimming took 3 bases from V and 4 from J; bases not matched to a gene: 13.

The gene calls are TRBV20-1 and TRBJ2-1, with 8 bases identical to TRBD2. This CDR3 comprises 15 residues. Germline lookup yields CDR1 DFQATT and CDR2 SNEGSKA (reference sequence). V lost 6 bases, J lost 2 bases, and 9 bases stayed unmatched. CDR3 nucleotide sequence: TGCAGTGCCGGACTAGCCCCCGACCCCTACAATGAGCAGTTCTTC. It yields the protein CSAGLAPDPYNEQFF.

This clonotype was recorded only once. The CDR3 loop reads CSVFSDSSTDTQYF. The CDR3 DNA reads as TGCAGCGTTTTTAGCGATTCTAGCACAGATACGCAGTATTTT. The genes are TRBV29-1 and TRBJ2-3; possible D gene TRBD2, 5 bases. The CDR3 has 14 residues. V was pared by 5 bases and J by 0 bases, with 12 bases between. Germline V CDR1 and CDR2: SQVTM, ANQGSEA.

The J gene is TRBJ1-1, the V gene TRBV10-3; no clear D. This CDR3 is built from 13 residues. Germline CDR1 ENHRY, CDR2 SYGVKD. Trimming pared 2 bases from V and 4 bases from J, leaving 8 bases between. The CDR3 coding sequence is TGTGCCATCAGTGAGAGAGCAGCCACTGAAGCTTTCTTT. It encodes CAISERAATEAFF.

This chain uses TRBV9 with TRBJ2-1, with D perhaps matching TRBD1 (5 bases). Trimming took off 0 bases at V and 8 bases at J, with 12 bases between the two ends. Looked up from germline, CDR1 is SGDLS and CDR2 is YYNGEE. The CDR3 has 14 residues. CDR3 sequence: CASSVVRVGDEQFF. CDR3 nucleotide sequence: TGTGCCAGCAGCGTAGTCAGGGTAGGGGATGAGCAGTTCTTC.

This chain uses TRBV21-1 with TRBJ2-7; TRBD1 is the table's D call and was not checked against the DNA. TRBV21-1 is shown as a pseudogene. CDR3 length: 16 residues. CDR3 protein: CASSNSLQVGYYEQYF. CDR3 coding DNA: TGTGCCAGCAGCAACTCCCTACAGGTGGGCTACTACGAGCAGTACTTC.

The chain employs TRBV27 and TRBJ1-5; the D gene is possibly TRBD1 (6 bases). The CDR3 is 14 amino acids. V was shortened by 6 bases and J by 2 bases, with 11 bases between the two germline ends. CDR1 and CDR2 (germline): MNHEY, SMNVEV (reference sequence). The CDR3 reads CASRPQGGNQPQHF. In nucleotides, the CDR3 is TGTGCCAGCAGACCACAGGGTGGCAATCAGCCCCAGCATTTT.

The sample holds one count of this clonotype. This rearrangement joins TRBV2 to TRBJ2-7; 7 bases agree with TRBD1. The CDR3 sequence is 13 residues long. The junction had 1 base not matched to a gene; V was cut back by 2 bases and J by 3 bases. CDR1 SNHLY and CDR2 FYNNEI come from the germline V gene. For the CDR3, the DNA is TGTGCCAGCAGTGAATGGGACAGCTACGAGCAGTACTTC. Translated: CASSEWDSYEQYF.

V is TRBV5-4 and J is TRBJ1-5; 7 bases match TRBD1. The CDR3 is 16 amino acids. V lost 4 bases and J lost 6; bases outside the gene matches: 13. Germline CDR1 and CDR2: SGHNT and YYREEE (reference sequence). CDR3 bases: TGTGCCAGCAGCGCGGGACCGGGACAGATGATTCAGCCCCAGCATTTT. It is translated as CASSAGPGQMIQPQHF.

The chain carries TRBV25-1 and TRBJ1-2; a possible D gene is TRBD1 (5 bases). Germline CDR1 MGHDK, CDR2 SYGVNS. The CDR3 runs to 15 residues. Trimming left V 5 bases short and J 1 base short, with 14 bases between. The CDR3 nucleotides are TGTGCCAGCAGTTCCTATTGGGGCGATAACTATGGCTACACCTTC. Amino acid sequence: CASSSYWGDNYGYTF.

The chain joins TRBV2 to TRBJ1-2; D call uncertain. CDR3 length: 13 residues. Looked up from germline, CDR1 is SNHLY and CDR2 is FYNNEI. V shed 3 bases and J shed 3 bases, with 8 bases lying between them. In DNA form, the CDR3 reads TGTGCCAGCAGTGATAAGGGATACTATGGCTACACCTTC. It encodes CASSDKGYYGYTF.

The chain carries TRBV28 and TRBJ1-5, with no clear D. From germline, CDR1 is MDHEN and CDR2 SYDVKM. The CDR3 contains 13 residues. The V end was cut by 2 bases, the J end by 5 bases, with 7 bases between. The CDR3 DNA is TGTGCCAGCAGTTTACAGTCTCATCAGCCCCAGCATTTT. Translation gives CASSLQSHQPQHF.

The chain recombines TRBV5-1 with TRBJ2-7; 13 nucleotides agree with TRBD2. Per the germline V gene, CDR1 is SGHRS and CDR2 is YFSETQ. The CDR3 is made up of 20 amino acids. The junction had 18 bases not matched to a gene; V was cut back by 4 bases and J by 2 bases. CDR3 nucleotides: TGCGCCAGCAGCGGAATACCGGGACTAGCGGGATGGGATGGCGCCTACGAGCAGTACTTC. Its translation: CASSGIPGLAGWDGAYEQYF. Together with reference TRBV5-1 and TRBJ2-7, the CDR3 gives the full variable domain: KAGVTQTPRYLIKTRGQQVTLSCSPISGHRSVSWYQQTPGQGLQFLFEYFSETQRNKGNFPGRFSGRQFSNSRSEMNVSTLELGDSALYLCASSGIPGLAGWDGAYEQYFGPGTRLTVT.

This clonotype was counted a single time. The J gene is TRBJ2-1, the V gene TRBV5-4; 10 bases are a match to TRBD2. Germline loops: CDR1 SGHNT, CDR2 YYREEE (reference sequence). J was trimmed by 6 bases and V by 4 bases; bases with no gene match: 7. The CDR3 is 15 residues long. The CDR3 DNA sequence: TGTGCCAGCAGCGGAACTAGCGGGGTCTCCAATGAGCAGTTCTTC. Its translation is CASSGTSGVSNEQFF.

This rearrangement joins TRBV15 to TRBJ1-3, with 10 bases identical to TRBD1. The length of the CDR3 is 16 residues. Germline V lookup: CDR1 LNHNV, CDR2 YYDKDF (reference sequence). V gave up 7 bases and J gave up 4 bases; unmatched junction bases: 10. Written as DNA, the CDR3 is TGTGCCACCACGAGGGACAGGGGTACTAAGGGAAACACCATATATTTT. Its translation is CATTRDRGTKGNTIYF. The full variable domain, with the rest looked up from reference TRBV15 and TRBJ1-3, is DAMVIQNPRYQVTQFGKPVTLSCSQTLNHNVMYWYQQKSSQAPKLLFHYYDKDFNNEADTPDNFQSRRPNTSFCFLDIRSPGLGDTAMYLCATTRDRGTKGNTIYFGEGSWLTVV.

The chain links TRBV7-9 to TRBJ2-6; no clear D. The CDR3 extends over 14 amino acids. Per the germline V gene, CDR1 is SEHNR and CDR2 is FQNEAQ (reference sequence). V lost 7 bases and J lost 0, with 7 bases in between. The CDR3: CASTPGSGANVLTF. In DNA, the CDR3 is TGTGCCAGCACCCCCGGCTCTGGGGCCAACGTCCTGACTTTC.